The clone carrying this TCR beta chain was seen a single time. The antigen is unknown. These data come from a study of shared clonotypes between healthy human individuals. In the naive CD8 group, cells lacked CD45RO and were positively selected for CCR7, so terminally differentiated effector memory CD45RA+ cells were left out. This CDR3 contains 8 residues. Germline CDR1 SEHNR, CDR2 FQNEAQ (reference sequence). The ends were cut back, 2 bases at V and 13 bases at J, with 0 bases in the middle. Here immunoSEQ multiplex PCR was the method, and the copy in TCRdb shows in-frame clones only, minus some. The repertoire holds fewer than 800,000 clones, with about 90% as singletons. Findings and caveats of the study: Relative to clonotypes present in all four donors, those not shared had lower generation probabilities.

The source of this sequence is a man aged 25 to 40 in good health. The chain links TRBV7-9 to TRBJ2-1; no reliable D call. Input material: naive CD8+ T cells sorted from blood. The CDR3 region is CASSLQFF. The CDR3, as DNA: TGTGCCAGCAGCTTACAGTTCTTC.